Described below is a single T cell receptor (beta chain) sequence and its context. This entry comes from a study of blood T cell repertoires in COVID-19. Study details: Donors in the United States, Italy and Spain gave samples during acute or convalescent COVID-19. The analysed material was cDNA or gDNA that came from T cells, B-cell-depleted T cells, or PBMCs.

V was trimmed by 0 bases and J by 7 bases, leaving 10 bases between them. CDR1 and CDR2 (germline): LGHNA, YNFKEQ. CDR3 size: 13 residues. Authors' data handling: Scientists estimated how many nucleated cells there were by amplifying reference gene primers. TCRdb's table, derived via immunoSEQ multiplex PCR, lists solely in-frame clones and lacks some. V and J calls and clone size come straight from that table; D and trimming were deduced from the DNA. The sample lists 75,000 to 85,000 clones, approximately 82% occurring once. This receptor was obtained from a human donor in a cohort sampled during active COVID-19. Sequenced sample: peripheral blood. The V gene is TRBV4-2, the J gene TRBJ2-7; D is perhaps TRBD1 (6 bases). The CDR3 nucleotides are TGTGCCAGCAGCCAAGAAGCTCAGGGGGAGCAGTACTTC. Its protein product is CASSQEAQGEQYF.